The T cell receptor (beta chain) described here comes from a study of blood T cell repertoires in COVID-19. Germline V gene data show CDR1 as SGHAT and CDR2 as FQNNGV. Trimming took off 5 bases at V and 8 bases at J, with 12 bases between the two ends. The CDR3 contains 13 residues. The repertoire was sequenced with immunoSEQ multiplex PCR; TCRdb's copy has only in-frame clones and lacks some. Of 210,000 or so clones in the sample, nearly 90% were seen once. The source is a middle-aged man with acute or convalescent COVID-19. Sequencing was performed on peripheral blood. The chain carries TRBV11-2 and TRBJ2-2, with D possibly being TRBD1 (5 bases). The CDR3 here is CASSPGSSGELFF. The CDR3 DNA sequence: TGTGCCAGCAGCCCAGGGTCATCAGGGGAGCTGTTTTTT.